Below are 19 T cell receptor beta chains sequenced from a single sample in a study of T cells in Graves' hyperthyroidism and ophthalmopathy. The CDR3 regions of TCR beta were amplified from RNA transcripts. A first-round RT-PCR of the TCR CDR3 used the HTBI primer set. TCRdb independently ran MiXCR on the multiplex PCR reads; one entry per CDR3 protein. The sample gives approximately 600,000 distinct CDR3 sequences, roughly 20% of which show up once; approximately 30% is in the top ten. Sequences were obtained from blood. All receptors derive from a man aged 25 to 40 with Graves' ophthalmopathy.

V gene TRBV6-1 combines with J gene TRBJ2-7; 7 nucleotides match TRBD1. The germline CDR1 and CDR2 sequences are MNHNS and SASEGT. Trimming took 6 bases from V and 0 from J; bases not matched to a gene: 14. CDR3 length: 17 amino acids. This chain's CDR3 is CASRPGQRAVDSYEQYF. The CDR3 nucleotides read TGTGCCAGCAGACCGGGACAGAGGGCGGTGGACTCCTACGAGCAGTACTTC.

The chain combines TRBV4-1 with TRBJ2-2; 12 bases fit TRBD2. Germline CDR1 and CDR2: MGHRA and YSYEKL. The CDR3 covers 18 residues. V gave up 0 bases and J gave up 4 bases; unmatched junction bases: 6. The CDR3 region is CASSQEWLAGGPTGELFF. In DNA form, the CDR3 reads TGCGCCAGCAGCCAAGAATGGCTAGCGGGAGGGCCCACCGGGGAGCTGTTTTTT.

The chain employs TRBV19 and TRBJ2-1, with a tentative D call TRBD2 (7 bases). Trimming shortened V by 5 bases and J by 10 bases, and 18 bases separated the two germline ends. This CDR3 region has 14 residues. Per the germline V gene, CDR1 is LNHDA and CDR2 is SQIVND (reference sequence). CDR3 in amino acids: CASSFAGAVREQFF. The CDR3 coding sequence is TGTGCCAGTAGTTTCGCGGGGGCCGTTAGGGAGCAGTTCTTC.

This clonotype was counted many times. This chain joins TRBV30 and TRBJ2-1; 7 bases fit TRBD2. The CDR3 is 13 amino acids. CDR1 GTSNPN and CDR2 SVGIG come from the germline V gene (reference sequence). V lost 5 bases and J lost 7; bases outside the gene matches: 8. The CDR3 sequence is CAWGGGVGNEQFF. CDR3 in DNA: TGTGCCTGGGGGGGGGGAGTTGGGAATGAGCAGTTCTTC.

The rearrangement links TRBV12-3 or TRBV12-4 to TRBJ2-2; D ambiguous. This CDR3 region has 14 residues. V lost 4 bases, J lost 0 bases, and 6 bases lay in between. This CDR3 reads CASSYTTNTGELFF. For the CDR3, the DNA is TGTGCCAGCAGTTACACCACGAACACCGGGGAGCTGTTTTTT.

This clonotype occurred a few times. The chain uses TRBV7-8 and TRBJ2-1, with a weak D call TRBD2 (7 bases). The V gene's germline CDR1 is SGHVS and CDR2 FQNEAQ. The ends were cut back, 1 base at V and 0 bases at J, with 16 bases in the middle. The CDR3 has 18 residues. CDR3 region: CASSLEGVGGPSYNEQFF. In DNA, the CDR3 is TGTGCCAGCAGCTTAGAAGGTGTGGGGGGGCCCTCCTACAATGAGCAGTTCTTC. The full variable domain, completed using reference TRBV7-8 and TRBJ2-1, is GAGVSQSPRYKVAKRGQDVALRCDPISGHVSLFWYQQALGQGPEFLTYFQNEAQLDKSGLPSDRFFAERPEGSVSTLKIQRTQQEDSAVYLCASSLEGVGGPSYNEQFFGPGTRLTVL.

This clonotype was detected only a few times. This chain joins TRBV30 and TRBJ2-3; D is uncertain. Germline V gene sequence: CDR1 GTSNPN, CDR2 SVGIG (reference sequence). The CDR3 spans 12 residues. Trimming stripped 2 bases from V and 1 base from J, with 4 bases between. CDR3 DNA: TGTGCCTGGAGTATGGGCACAGATACGCAGTATTTT. Translated: CAWSMGTDTQYF.

This clonotype came up a few times. This chain links TRBV5-1 with TRBJ1-2, with a possible D match to TRBD1 (6 bases). Trimming shortened V by 7 bases and J by 2 bases, and 9 bases separated the two germline ends. The CDR3 has 12 amino acids. Germline CDR1 and CDR2: SGHRS and YFSETQ. The CDR3: CASHTGNYGYTF. CDR3 nucleotide sequence: TGCGCCAGCCATACAGGGAACTATGGCTACACCTTC. Full variable domain (missing parts from reference TRBV5-1 and TRBJ1-2): KAGVTQTPRYLIKTRGQQVTLSCSPISGHRSVSWYQQTPGQGLQFLFEYFSETQRNKGNFPGRFSGRQFSNSRSEMNVSTLELGDSALYLCASHTGNYGYTFGSGTRLTVV.

This clonotype was observed at least ten times. The CDR3 loop reads CASSLQTSGIMSTDTQYF. The CDR3 DNA reads TGTGCCAGCAGTTTACAGACTAGCGGGATAATGAGCACAGATACGCAGTATTTT. The chain links TRBV12-3 or TRBV12-4 to TRBJ2-3; 11 bases are a match to TRBD2. The CDR3 extends over 18 amino acids. V dropped 2 bases and J dropped 0; count of bases not matched to a gene: 7.

The table lists this clonotype with many counts. The chain uses TRBV20-1 and TRBJ2-7; D might be TRBD1 (5 bases). Trimming removed 2 bases at V and 5 bases at J, with 10 bases between. Germline values: CDR1 DFQATT, CDR2 SNEGSKA (reference sequence). The CDR3 is made up of 12 amino acids. This CDR3 is CSARRQGDEQYF. The CDR3 DNA follows: TGCAGTGCTAGACGGCAGGGTGACGAGCAGTACTTC.

The chain has TRBV20-1 and TRBJ2-3; TRBD2 matches 9 bases. The CDR3 covers 14 residues. Germline CDR1 DFQATT, CDR2 SNEGSKA (reference sequence). J was trimmed by 4 bases and V by 2 bases; bases with no gene match: 4. In nucleotides, the CDR3 is TGCAGTGCTAGAAAAGCGGGAGGACCAGATACGCAGTATTTT. Its protein is CSARKAGGPDTQYF.

There are many counts of this clonotype. The CDR3 DNA reads as TGTGCCAGCAGTCCCTCCGGGACTAGCGGGAGGGCCTCCTACAATGAGCAGTTCTTC. Residues: CASSPSGTSGRASYNEQFF. The V call is TRBV6-1, the J call TRBJ2-1; 16 bases match TRBD2. J was trimmed by 0 bases and V by 5 bases; bases with no gene match: 7. The CDR3 contains 19 residues. Germline V gene lookup returns CDR1 MNHNS and CDR2 SASEGT.

V usage is TRBV27 and J usage is TRBJ2-5; D is ambiguous. The CDR3 has 11 amino acids. The germline V gene encodes CDR1 MNHEY and CDR2 SMNVEV (reference sequence). Trimming took off 7 bases at V and 4 bases at J, with 7 bases between the two ends. For the CDR3, the DNA is TGTGCCAGCACCTGGGGAGAGACCCAGTACTTC. Its protein is CASTWGETQYF.

The chain couples TRBV5-1 to TRBJ2-2; D gene uncertain. V gave up 3 bases and J gave up 5 bases, with 17 bases separating them. CDR1 is SGHRS, CDR2 YFSETQ, per germline. The CDR3 totals 16 residues. The DNA of the CDR3 is TGCGCCAGCAGCTCTTCGGCGGCCGGGTTTACCGGGGAGCTGTTTTTT. Translation gives CASSSSAAGFTGELFF.

The table lists this clonotype with a few counts. This sequence joins TRBV20-1 and TRBJ1-1; D remains unclear. The V and J ends lost 1 base and 2 bases respectively, with 8 bases between them. CDR3 length: 13 amino acids. CDR1 is DFQATT, CDR2 SNEGSKA, per germline (reference sequence). Written as DNA, the CDR3 is TGCAGTGCTAGAGGGTTGGCAAACACTGAAGCTTTCTTT. Its protein is CSARGLANTEAFF.

This clonotype showed up many times. This rearrangement joins TRBV18 to TRBJ1-1; D is possibly TRBD1 (5 bases). Per the germline V gene, CDR1 is KGHSH and CDR2 is LQKENI. V lost 0 bases and J lost 1, with 12 bases in between. CDR3 length: 16 residues. The CDR3: CASSPPNGHSNTEAFF. DNA of the CDR3: TGTGCCAGCTCACCACCGAACGGACACTCGAACACTGAAGCTTTCTTT.

This clonotype came up a few times. The genes are TRBV2 and TRBJ2-2; possibly TRBD2 for D (5 bases). V was shortened by 6 bases and J by 4 bases, with 15 bases between the two germline ends. This CDR3 contains 15 residues. From germline, CDR1 is SNHLY and CDR2 FYNNEI. The CDR3 sequence is CASSLTGSSTGELFF. In DNA, the CDR3 is TGTGCCAGCAGCTTAACGGGATCAAGCACCGGGGAGCTGTTTTTT.

The CDR3 sequence is CASSQDLGTGELFF. The CDR3 bases are TGCGCCAGCAGCCAAGATTTAGGGACCGGGGAGCTGTTTTTT. The gene calls are TRBV4-1 and TRBJ2-2; D remains unclear. This CDR3 is 14 amino acids long. Trimming removed 0 bases from V and 5 bases from J, with 7 bases in between. Per germline, CDR1 MGHRA and CDR2 YSYEKL.

This sequence joins TRBV15 and TRBJ2-2; D gene unclear. The CDR3 has 13 amino acids. CDR1 and CDR2 (germline): LNHNV, YYDKDF (reference sequence). V was pared by 4 bases and J by 10 bases, with 13 bases between. CDR3 DNA: TGTGCCACCAGCACTCCTTGGGCAGAGGAGCTGTTTTTT. Its protein product is CATSTPWAEELFF.